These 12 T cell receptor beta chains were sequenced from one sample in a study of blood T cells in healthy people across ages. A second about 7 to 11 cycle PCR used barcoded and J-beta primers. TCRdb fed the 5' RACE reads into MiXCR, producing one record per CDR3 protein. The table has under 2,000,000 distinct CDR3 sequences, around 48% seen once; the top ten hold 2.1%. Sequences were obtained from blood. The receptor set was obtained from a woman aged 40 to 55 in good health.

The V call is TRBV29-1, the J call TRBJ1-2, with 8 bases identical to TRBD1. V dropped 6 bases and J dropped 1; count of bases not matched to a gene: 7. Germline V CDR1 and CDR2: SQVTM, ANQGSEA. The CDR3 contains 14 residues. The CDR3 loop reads CSVGGQGLNYGYTF. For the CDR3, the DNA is TGCAGCGTCGGAGGACAGGGTCTTAACTATGGCTACACCTTC.

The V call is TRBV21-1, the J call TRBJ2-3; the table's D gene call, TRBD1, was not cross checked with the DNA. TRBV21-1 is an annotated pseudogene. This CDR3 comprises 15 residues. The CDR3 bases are TGTGCCGACCACAGGGTAGCGTATACCACAGATACGCAGTATTTT. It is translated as CADHRVAYTTDTQYF.

The CDR3 sequence is CSVSLSGTANGYTF. The CDR3 DNA is TGCAGTGTGTCCCTGTCCGGGACAGCAAATGGCTACACCTTC. V gene TRBV20-1 combines with J gene TRBJ1-2, with TRBD1 identical over 7 bases. J lost 6 bases, V lost 7 bases, and 14 bases had no gene match. The CDR3 runs 14 residues. Per germline, CDR1 DFQATT and CDR2 SNEGSKA (reference sequence).

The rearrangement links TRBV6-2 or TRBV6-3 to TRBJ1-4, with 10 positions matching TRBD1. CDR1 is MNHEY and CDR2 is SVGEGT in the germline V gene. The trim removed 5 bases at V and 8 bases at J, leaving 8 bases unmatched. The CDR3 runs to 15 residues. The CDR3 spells CASSPTGTGVEKLFF. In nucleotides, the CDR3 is TGTGCCAGCAGTCCAACCGGGACAGGGGTAGAAAAACTGTTTTTT.

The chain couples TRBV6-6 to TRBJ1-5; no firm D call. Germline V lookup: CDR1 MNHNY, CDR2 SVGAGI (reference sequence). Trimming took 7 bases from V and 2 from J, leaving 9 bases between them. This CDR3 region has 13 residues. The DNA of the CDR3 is TGTGCCAGCACCGTGACGGGCAATCAGCCCCAGCATTTT. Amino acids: CASTVTGNQPQHF.

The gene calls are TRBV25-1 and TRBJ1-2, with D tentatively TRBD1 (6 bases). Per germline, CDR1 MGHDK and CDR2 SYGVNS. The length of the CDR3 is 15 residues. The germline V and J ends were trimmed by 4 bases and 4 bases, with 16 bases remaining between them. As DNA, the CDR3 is TGTGCCAGCAGTGGTATCTTGTGGACAGCCTATGGCTACACCTTC. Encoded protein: CASSGILWTAYGYTF.

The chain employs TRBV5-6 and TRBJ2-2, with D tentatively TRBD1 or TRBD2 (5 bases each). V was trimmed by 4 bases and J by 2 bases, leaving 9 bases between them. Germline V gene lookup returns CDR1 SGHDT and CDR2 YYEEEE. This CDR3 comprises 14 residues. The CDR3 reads CASSGGYNTGELFF. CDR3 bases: TGTGCCAGCAGCGGGGGATACAACACCGGGGAGCTGTTTTTT. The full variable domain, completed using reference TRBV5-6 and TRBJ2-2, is DAGVTQSPTHLIKTRGQQVTLRCSPKSGHDTVSWYQQALGQGPQFIFQYYEEEERQRGNFPDRFSGHQFPNYSSELNVNALLLGDSALYLCASSGGYNTGELFFGEGSRLTVL.

Here the CDR3 DNA reads TGCGCCAGCAGCCAAAGCCTAGGGAGAAACACCGGGGAGCTGTTTTTT. It is translated as CASSQSLGRNTGELFF. The chain is built from TRBV4-3 and TRBJ2-2, with a possible D match to TRBD2 (5 bases). In germline, CDR1 is LGHNA, CDR2 YSLEER. CDR3 length: 16 amino acids. The ends were cut back, 2 bases at V and 2 bases at J, with 12 bases in the middle.

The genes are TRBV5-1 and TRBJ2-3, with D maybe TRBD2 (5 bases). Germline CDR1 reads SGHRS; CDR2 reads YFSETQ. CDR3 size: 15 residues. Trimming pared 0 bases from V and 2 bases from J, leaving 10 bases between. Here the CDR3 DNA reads TGCGCCAGCAGCTTGGGGACTGAATTCACAGATACGCAGTATTTT. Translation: CASSLGTEFTDTQYF.

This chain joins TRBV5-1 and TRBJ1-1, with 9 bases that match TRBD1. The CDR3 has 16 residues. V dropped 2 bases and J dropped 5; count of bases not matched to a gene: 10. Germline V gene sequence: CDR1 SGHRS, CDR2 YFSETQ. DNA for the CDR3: TGCGCCAGCAGCTTTGACAGGGGGGTTATATATACTGAAGCTTTCTTT. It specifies CASSFDRGVIYTEAFF.

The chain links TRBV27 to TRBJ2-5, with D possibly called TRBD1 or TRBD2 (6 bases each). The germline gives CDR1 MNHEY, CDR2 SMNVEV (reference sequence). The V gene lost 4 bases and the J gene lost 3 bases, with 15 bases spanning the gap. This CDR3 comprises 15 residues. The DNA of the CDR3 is TGTGCCAGCAGTTCACCTTGGGGGGCCAAAGAGACCCAGTACTTC. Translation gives CASSSPWGAKETQYF.

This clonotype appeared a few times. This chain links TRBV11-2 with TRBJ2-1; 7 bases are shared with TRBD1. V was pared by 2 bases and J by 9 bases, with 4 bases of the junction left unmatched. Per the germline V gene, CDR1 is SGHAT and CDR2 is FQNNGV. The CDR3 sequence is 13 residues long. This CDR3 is CASSLSRGPEQFF. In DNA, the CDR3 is TGTGCCAGCAGCTTAAGTAGGGGGCCTGAGCAGTTCTTC.